Sequencing of this T cell receptor (beta chain) was carried out in a study of blood T cell repertoires in COVID-19. For the study at large: Specimens from acute and convalescent COVID-19 originated in the United States, Italy and Spain. The cDNA or gDNA used as material had been derived from T cells, B-cell-depleted T cells, or PBMCs.

With 3 bases removed from V and 1 base from J, the gap between germline ends came to 11 bases. The CDR3 contains 14 residues. Germline V gene data show CDR1 as SGHRS and CDR2 as YFSETQ. As handled by the study authors: Reference gene primer amplification yielded estimated nucleated cell counts. The method was immunoSEQ multiplex PCR; TCRdb's version includes in-frame clones alone and lacks a portion of them. V, J and clone size reflect that table, while D and trimming were determined from the DNA. Among tens of thousands of clones listed, about 80% were seen once. The chain employs TRBV5-1 and TRBJ2-7; D is unresolved. The TCR sequence derives from an elderly man with acute or convalescent COVID-19. Sample: peripheral blood. The CDR3 here is CASSSTPGSYEQYF. The CDR3 region has the DNA TGCGCCAGCAGCTCTACGCCAGGATCCTACGAGCAGTACTTC. The full variable domain, rest sourced from reference TRBV5-1 and TRBJ2-7, is KAGVTQTPRYLIKTRGQQVTLSCSPISGHRSVSWYQQTPGQGLQFLFEYFSETQRNKGNFPGRFSGRQFSNSRSEMNVSTLELGDSALYLCASSSTPGSYEQYFGPGTRLTVT.